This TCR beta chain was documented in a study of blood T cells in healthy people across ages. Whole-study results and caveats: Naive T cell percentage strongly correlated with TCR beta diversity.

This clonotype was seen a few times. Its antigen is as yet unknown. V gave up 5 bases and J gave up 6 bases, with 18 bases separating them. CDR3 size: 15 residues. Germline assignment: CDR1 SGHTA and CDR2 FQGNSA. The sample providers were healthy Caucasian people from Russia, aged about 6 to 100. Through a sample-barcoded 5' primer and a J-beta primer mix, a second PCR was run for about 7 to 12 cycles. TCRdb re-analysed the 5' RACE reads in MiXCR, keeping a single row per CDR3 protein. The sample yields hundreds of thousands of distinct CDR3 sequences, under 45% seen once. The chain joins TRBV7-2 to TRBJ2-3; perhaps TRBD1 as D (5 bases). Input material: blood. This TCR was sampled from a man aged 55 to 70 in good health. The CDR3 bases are TGTGCCAGCAGCCCTAGTGGGGCTCGAGGTGATACGCAGTATTTT. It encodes CASSPSGARGDTQYF. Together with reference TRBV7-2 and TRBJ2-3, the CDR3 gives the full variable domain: GAGVSQSPSNKVTEKGKDVELRCDPISGHTALYWYRQSLGQGLEFLIYFQGNSAPDKSGLPSDRFSAERTGGSVSTLTIQRTQQEDSAVYLCASSPSGARGDTQYFGPGTRLTVL.